The 11 T cell receptor beta chains below come from one sample, sequenced in a study of cytomegalovirus exposure and HLA in healthy donors. This PCR relied on a set of 60 Vbeta primers and 13 Jbeta primers. Measured with immunoSEQ multiplex PCR; TCRdb has only the in-frame clones, and not every one. The table has some 140,000 clones, about three quarters seen once. The specimen was PBMCs. The receptors here all came from a woman in her forties in good health and CMV-seronegative.

This chain connects TRBV5-1 to TRBJ1-2; 10 bases agree with TRBD1. Germline CDR1 and CDR2: SGHRS and YFSETQ. This CDR3 comprises 13 residues. The trim removed 5 bases at V and 8 bases at J, leaving 6 bases unmatched. For the CDR3, the DNA is TGCGCCAGCAGGACCGGGACAGGGGAGGGCTACACCTTC. This encodes CASRTGTGEGYTF.

This chain joins TRBV27 and TRBJ2-5; D might be TRBD2 (6 bases). The closer fit of TRBJ2-7 to the DNA end suggests the J call may be wrong. CDR1 is MNHEY, CDR2 SMNVEV, per germline (reference sequence). The CDR3 runs to 14 residues. CDR3 coding DNA: TGTGCCAGCAGTGAGGAGGGCAGGAACTACGAGCAGTACTTC. It translates to CASSEEGRNYEQYF.

This chain uses TRBV10-3 with TRBJ1-1; TRBD1 matches at 9 bases. The CDR3 loop spans 17 amino acids. The germline V gene encodes CDR1 ENHRY and CDR2 SYGVKD. The J segment lost 1 base and the V segment lost 0 bases, leaving 6 bases of the junction unmatched. CDR3 nucleotide sequence: TGTGCCATCAGTGAGTCCTACAGGGGGCGGAAGAACACTGAAGCTTTCTTT. It codes for CAISESYRGRKNTEAFF.

V is TRBV18 and J is TRBJ2-7, with 8 nucleotides matching TRBD1. The trim removed 4 bases at V and 7 bases at J, leaving 12 bases unmatched. The CDR3 sequence is 15 residues long. Germline V CDR1 and CDR2: KGHSH, LQKENI. The CDR3 sequence: CASSRSGQGTVEQYV. As DNA, the CDR3 is TGTGCCAGCTCACGATCCGGACAGGGAACCGTTGAGCAGTACGTC.

The chain carries TRBV5-6 and TRBJ2-7; 7 bases agree with TRBD1. The CDR3 contains 15 residues. From germline, CDR1 is SGHDT and CDR2 YYEEEE. V shed 4 bases, J shed 5 bases, and the junction held 12 bases outside the gene matches. CDR3 bases: TGTGCCAGCAGCCGATCCGGGACAGTTCGGAACGAGCAGTACTTC. This codes for CASSRSGTVRNEQYF.

Turning to this clone: The junction differs from germline at one of its ends, possibly a read error. The rearrangement links TRBV7-2 to TRBJ2-5, with D perhaps matching TRBD1 (7 bases). Germline V gene sequence: CDR1 SGHTA, CDR2 FQGNSA. CDR3 length: 11 amino acids. This CDR3 is CASSLGQGGNF. The CDR3 DNA sequence: TGTGCCAGCAGCTTAGGACAGGGAGGTAACTTC. Based on the CDR3 plus reference TRBV7-2 and TRBJ2-5, the full variable domain is GAGVSQSPSNKVTEKGKDVELRCDPISGHTALYWYRQSLGQGLEFLIYFQGNSAPDKSGLPSDRFSAERTGGSVSTLTIQRTQQEDSAVYLCASSLGQGGNFGPGTRLLVL.

Here the CDR3 reads CASRTGNGNTIYF. The DNA for the CDR3 is TGTGCCAGCAGGACAGGGAATGGAAACACCATATATTTT. The gene calls are TRBV27 and TRBJ1-3, with 7 bases fitting TRBD1. With 6 bases clipped from V and 3 bases from J, the junction kept 2 bases outside the gene matches. The CDR3 covers 13 residues. The germline V gene encodes CDR1 MNHEY and CDR2 SMNVEV (reference sequence).

V gene TRBV28 combines with J gene TRBJ1-4; D is perhaps TRBD1 (6 bases). The CDR3 runs 15 residues. CDR1 MDHEN and CDR2 SYDVKM come from the germline V gene. V gave up 6 bases and J gave up 6 bases, with 17 bases separating them. This CDR3 reads CASSHILQGDEKLFF. The CDR3 region has the DNA TGTGCCAGCAGCCACATTCTACAGGGAGATGAAAAACTGTTTTTT.

V and J are TRBV6-5 and TRBJ1-1; the D is unclear. There are 14 residues in the CDR3. The germline V and J ends were trimmed by 9 bases and 0 bases, with 14 bases remaining between them. The germline V gene encodes CDR1 MNHEY and CDR2 SVGAGI. CDR3 residues: CASRWALMNTEAFF. CDR3 sequence (DNA): TGTGCCAGTAGGTGGGCTCTTATGAACACTGAAGCTTTCTTT.

DNA for the CDR3: TGTGCCAGCGCAGGGGCCGCGGATACTGAAGCTTTCTTT. Translated: CASAGAADTEAFF. The chain uses TRBV18 and TRBJ1-1, with D possibly being TRBD1 (6 bases). Germline CDR1 and CDR2: KGHSH and LQKENI. This CDR3 region has 13 residues. Between the trimmed V and J ends, which lost 8 bases and 5 bases, there was a span of 15 bases.

The chain is built from TRBV7-3 and TRBJ2-3; no clear D gene. This CDR3 region has 13 residues. From germline, CDR1 is SGHTA and CDR2 FQGTGA. Trimming removed 5 bases at V and 3 bases at J, with 9 bases between. The CDR3 loop is CASSPTTTDTQYF. The DNA of the CDR3 is TGTGCCAGCAGCCCTACCACTACAGATACGCAGTATTTT.